What follows are 31 T cell receptor beta chains derived from one specimen sequenced in a study of Ad26.COV2.S vaccination and SARS-CoV-2 variants. TCRdb's copy holds only in-frame clones and misses some; the assay was immunoSEQ multiplex PCR. Of roughly 92,000 clones listed, approximately 86% were seen once; the top ten hold approximately 15%. Sequences were derived from peripheral blood, sampled after recovery from COVID-19. The receptors were gathered from a human donor who had recovered from COVID-19.

V usage is TRBV6-2 or TRBV6-3 and J usage is TRBJ2-7, with D possibly called TRBD1 or TRBD2 (5 bases each). CDR1 and CDR2 (germline): MNHEY, SVGEGT. Trimming stripped 2 bases from V and 7 bases from J, with 6 bases between. The CDR3 totals 11 residues. The CDR3 coding sequence is TGTGCCAGCAGTTACGGGGGTGAGCAGTACTTC. This translates into CASSYGGEQYF.

CDR3 protein: CASSDDRGILTNNEQFF. The CDR3 nucleotides read TGCGCCAGCAGCGATGACAGGGGGATCCTTACAAACAATGAGCAGTTCTTC. The gene calls are TRBV10-1 and TRBJ2-1; 9 bases are a match to TRBD1. The CDR3 has 17 residues. CDR1 is WNHNN and CDR2 is SYGVQD in the germline V gene (reference sequence). Trimming removed 6 bases from V and 5 bases from J; junction bases left unmatched: 14.

This clone was seen a single time. The chain has TRBV7-9 and TRBJ2-2; maybe TRBD2 (5 bases). The CDR3 runs to 16 residues. The germline V gene encodes CDR1 SEHNR and CDR2 FQNEAQ (reference sequence). V lost 1 base and J lost 2, with 11 bases in between. CDR3 DNA: TGTGCCAGCAGCTTAGATTTCGGAGGTAACACCGGGGAGCTGTTTTTT. Translating it yields CASSLDFGGNTGELFF.

This clone has just a few counts. This chain uses TRBV28 with TRBJ2-4; tentatively, D is TRBD1 or TRBD2 (5 bases each). Germline CDR1 and CDR2: MDHEN and SYDVKM. This CDR3 has 18 amino acids. V dropped 1 base and J dropped 3 bases, with 19 bases sitting between them. The CDR3 nucleotides are TGTGCCAGCAGTTTATATCGGATGCCCGGGGCAGTCAAAAACATTCAGTACTTC. Protein sequence: CASSLYRMPGAVKNIQYF.

The J gene is TRBJ2-3, the V gene TRBV24-1; 8 positions agree with TRBD2. V dropped 3 bases and J dropped 0; count of bases not matched to a gene: 7. Germline V gene data show CDR1 as KGHDR and CDR2 as SFDVKD. CDR3 size: 17 residues. CDR3 sequence: CATSDRSSGWSTDTQYF. The CDR3 region has the DNA TGTGCCACCAGTGATAGGTCTAGCGGGTGGAGCACAGATACGCAGTATTTT.

This clone was observed a few times. The chain is built from TRBV28 and TRBJ1-6; D remains ambiguous. The V end was cut by 7 bases, the J end by 7 bases, with 17 bases between. The CDR3 contains 15 residues. CDR1 MDHEN and CDR2 SYDVKM come from the germline V gene. The CDR3 reads CASTPWGAGNSPLHF. CDR3 in DNA: TGTGCCAGCACCCCCTGGGGAGCGGGCAATTCACCCCTCCACTTT.

The rearrangement links TRBV19 to TRBJ2-1; the D is unclear. Germline assignment: CDR1 LNHDA and CDR2 SQIVND (reference sequence). CDR3 size: 16 residues. The germline V and J ends were trimmed by 7 bases and 10 bases, with 26 bases remaining between them. The CDR3 region has the DNA TGTGCCAGTATCCCAACGACCGACGTTTTAGGTGGCGAGCAGTTCTTC. Protein sequence: CASIPTTDVLGGEQFF.

The chain recombines TRBV6-5 with TRBJ2-2; D assignment may be TRBD1 or TRBD2 (6 bases each). The CDR3 loop spans 16 amino acids. Trimming left V 0 bases short and J 6 bases short, with 14 bases between. Germline CDR1 is MNHEY and CDR2 is SVGAGI. The CDR3 spells CASSYSKFGGPGELFF. CDR3 sequence (DNA): TGTGCCAGCAGTTACTCGAAATTTGGGGGGCCCGGGGAGCTGTTTTTT.

J is TRBJ1-4 and V is TRBV11-3, with D possibly TRBD1 on 5 matching bases. This CDR3 region has 14 residues. The V end was cut by 5 bases, the J end by 7 bases, with 14 bases between. Looked up from germline, CDR1 is SGHNT and CDR2 is YENEEA. The CDR3 DNA follows: TGTGCCAGCAGCCCCGGGGGTTTGGGTGAAAAACTGTTTTTT. Translation: CASSPGGLGEKLFF.

The chain uses TRBV6-2 or TRBV6-3 and TRBJ2-1; D is unresolved. Per the germline V gene, CDR1 is MNHEY and CDR2 is SVGEGT. V was cut by 4 bases and J by 6 bases, with 19 bases left in between. The CDR3 has 16 residues. CDR3 sequence: CASSLLGSRPSNEQFF. CDR3 nucleotides: TGTGCCAGCAGTTTACTCGGGTCCCGCCCCTCCAATGAGCAGTTCTTC.

The chain has TRBV7-6 and TRBJ1-1; the D gene is possibly TRBD1 (5 bases). There are 16 residues in the CDR3. V gave up 5 bases and J gave up 1 base, with 17 bases separating them. Germline assignment: CDR1 SGHVS and CDR2 FNYEAQ. CDR3 sequence: CASSPGLAARNTEAFF. CDR3 bases: TGTGCCAGCAGCCCAGGGCTGGCAGCTCGGAACACTGAAGCTTTCTTT.

V usage is TRBV5-1 and J usage is TRBJ2-3, with TRBD2 as a possible D gene (5 bases). This CDR3 region has 17 residues. The V gene lost 0 bases and the J gene lost 2 bases, with 16 bases spanning the gap. In germline, CDR1 is SGHRS, CDR2 YFSETQ. DNA of the CDR3: TGCGCCAGCAGCTTGGTCGCCCAAGGACTGTCCACAGATACGCAGTATTTT. This sequence encodes CASSLVAQGLSTDTQYF.

This chain connects TRBV7-6 to TRBJ1-3, with D maybe TRBD1 (5 bases). Deletions cut 5 bases from V and 0 bases from J, with 11 bases between. The germline V gene encodes CDR1 SGHVS and CDR2 FNYEAQ. This CDR3 has 15 amino acids. The CDR3 protein is CASSPGPISGNTIYF. Here the CDR3 DNA reads TGTGCCAGCAGCCCGGGACCGATCTCTGGAAACACCATATATTTT.

Only a few counts were recorded for this clone. V usage is TRBV25-1 and J usage is TRBJ1-1, with no clear D. The V end was cut by 4 bases, the J end by 5 bases, with 14 bases between. Germline V gene sequence: CDR1 MGHDK, CDR2 SYGVNS. This CDR3 has 14 amino acids. The CDR3 region has the DNA TGTGCCAGCAGTGGTGAGTTCCTCGGGACTGAAGCTTTCTTT. Translation gives CASSGEFLGTEAFF.

The chain is built from TRBV10-1 and TRBJ1-1; D not certain. Germline V CDR1 and CDR2: WNHNN, SYGVQD (reference sequence). The CDR3 runs to 13 residues. Deletions cut 6 bases from V and 0 bases from J, with 8 bases between. CDR3 bases: TGCGCCAGCAGAGCCACAGTGAACACTGAAGCTTTCTTT. Its translation: CASRATVNTEAFF.

This clone was counted a few times. The chain uses TRBV7-6 and TRBJ2-5; perhaps D is TRBD1 or TRBD2 (5 bases each). V lost 1 base and J lost 4, with 22 bases in between. The CDR3 has 18 residues. Germline-derived CDR1 and CDR2 are SGHVS and FNYEAQ. CDR3 loop: CASSLGWGRANGGETQYF. The CDR3 DNA reads as TGTGCCAGCAGCTTAGGGTGGGGCAGGGCTAACGGAGGAGAGACCCAGTACTTC.

This clone is a singleton in its sample. This chain links TRBV29-1 with TRBJ2-3; perhaps TRBD1 as D (6 bases). The germline V gene encodes CDR1 SQVTM and CDR2 ANQGSEA. The CDR3 loop spans 17 amino acids. V dropped 2 bases and J dropped 0 bases, with 18 bases sitting between them. CDR3 in amino acids: CSVELGKGVISTDTQYF. CDR3 nucleotides: TGCAGCGTTGAACTTGGAAAGGGGGTGATTAGCACAGATACGCAGTATTTT.

This clone was seen a single time. This chain connects TRBV18 to TRBJ2-4; tentative D call: TRBD2 (5 bases). Germline loops: CDR1 KGHSH, CDR2 LQKENI. V lost 5 bases, J lost 4 bases, and 12 bases lay in between. This CDR3 is built from 14 residues. The CDR3 is CASSFRTGKNIQYF. For the CDR3, the DNA is TGTGCCAGCTCATTTCGGACGGGAAAAAACATTCAGTACTTC. Complete variable domain (other parts from reference TRBV18 and TRBJ2-4): NAGVMQNPRHLVRRRGQEARLRCSPMKGHSHVYWYRQLPEEGLKFMVYLQKENIIDESGMPKERFSAEFPKEGPSILRIQQVVRGDSAAYFCASSFRTGKNIQYFGAGTRLSVL.

The chain recombines TRBV9 with TRBJ2-5; possible D gene TRBD2, 5 bases. CDR3 length: 12 residues. Germline V gene sequence: CDR1 SGDLS, CDR2 YYNGEE. V was pared by 3 bases and J by 7 bases, with 10 bases between. The CDR3 region has the DNA TGTGCCAGCAGCGGCCCGGGGTTGACCCAGTACTTC. Amino acid sequence: CASSGPGLTQYF.

The chain couples TRBV5-1 to TRBJ2-5; either TRBD1 or TRBD2 may fit D (5 bases each). Germline V gene data show CDR1 as SGHRS and CDR2 as YFSETQ. The CDR3 length is 15 residues. V was cut by 4 bases and J by 2 bases, with 15 bases left in between. Written as DNA, the CDR3 is TGCGCCAGCAGCAAAATGGTGGGGGTTCAAGAGACCCAGTACTTC. Protein product: CASSKMVGVQETQYF.

This chain joins TRBV7-2 and TRBJ1-2; no clear D gene. The CDR3 totals 16 residues. Germline-derived CDR1 and CDR2 are SGHTA and FQGNSA. V lost 5 bases, J lost 2 bases, and 18 bases lay in between. CDR3 amino acids: CASSPGEGSLNYGYTF. The CDR3 nucleotides are TGTGCCAGCAGCCCGGGAGAGGGCAGCCTCAACTATGGCTACACCTTC.

J is TRBJ2-2 and V is TRBV11-2; 8 positions agree with TRBD2. The CDR3 length is 16 residues. Trimming removed 3 bases from V and 5 bases from J; junction bases left unmatched: 8. Germline V lookup: CDR1 SGHAT, CDR2 FQNNGV. The CDR3 region has the DNA TGTGCCAGCAGCTTCTTCGGGGGGGCTGGGACCGGGGAGCTGTTTTTT. Its translation: CASSFFGGAGTGELFF.

The chain joins TRBV4-1 to TRBJ1-1, with a possible D match to TRBD1 (5 bases). V was trimmed by 0 bases and J by 1 base, leaving 9 bases between them. This CDR3 is built from 15 residues. Germline lookup yields CDR1 MGHRA and CDR2 YSYEKL. CDR3 sequence reads: CASSQEPGGNTEAFF. CDR3 sequence (DNA): TGCGCCAGCAGCCAAGAGCCGGGGGGGAACACTGAAGCTTTCTTT.

The chain couples TRBV28 to TRBJ1-5, with D maybe TRBD1 (6 bases). The CDR3 runs 15 residues. Germline assignment: CDR1 MDHEN and CDR2 SYDVKM. The V end lost 6 bases, the J end lost 6 bases, and 18 bases lay between the germline ends. The CDR3 DNA reads as TGTGCCAGCAGCACAAACAGGGCTCTCCGTCAGCCCCAGCATTTT. Its protein is CASSTNRALRQPQHF. The whole variable domain, remainder taken from reference TRBV28 and TRBJ1-5, is DVKVTQSSRYLVKRTGEKVFLECVQDMDHENMFWYRQDPGLGLRLIYFSYDVKMKEKGDIPEGYSVSREKKERFSLILESASTNQTSMYLCASSTNRALRQPQHFGDGTRLSIL.

The rearrangement links TRBV29-1 to TRBJ2-7; no clear D. This CDR3 is 11 amino acids long. V lost 4 bases and J 3 bases, leaving 7 bases between the germline ends. Germline CDR1 and CDR2: SQVTM and ANQGSEA. The CDR3 sequence: CSVGRNYEQYF. Here the CDR3 DNA reads TGCAGCGTTGGGCGAAACTACGAGCAGTACTTC.

This clone turned up a few times. This chain links TRBV28 with TRBJ1-1; D is ambiguous. This CDR3 comprises 16 residues. Germline loops: CDR1 MDHEN, CDR2 SYDVKM. V lost 2 bases and J lost 1, with 14 bases in between. The CDR3 loop is CASSLLGEGKNTEAFF. In DNA form, the CDR3 reads TGTGCCAGCAGTTTACTTGGGGAAGGAAAGAACACTGAAGCTTTCTTT.

CDR3 region: CASSKAYRGRPYEQYF. Here the CDR3 DNA reads TGTGCCAGCAGCAAAGCCTATCGGGGGCGACCCTACGAGCAGTACTTC. The V and J genes are TRBV21-1 and TRBJ2-7. TRBV21-1 is tagged as a pseudogene. The CDR3 has 16 residues.

This clone has more than one count but fewer than ten. CDR3 residues: CASSILGQDYYGYTF. The CDR3 DNA reads as TGTGCCAGTAGTATCTTGGGACAGGACTACTATGGCTACACCTTC. The chain joins TRBV19 to TRBJ1-2; 8 nucleotides align to TRBD1. The CDR3 is 15 amino acids. Per germline, CDR1 LNHDA and CDR2 SQIVND (reference sequence). Trimming removed 3 bases from V and 3 bases from J; junction bases left unmatched: 6.

The sample holds a few counts of this clone. The rearrangement links TRBV7-2 to TRBJ2-7; no clear D gene. CDR1 is SGHTA and CDR2 is FQGNSA in the germline V gene. Trimming cost V 5 bases and J 5 bases, with 16 bases left between them. The CDR3 runs to 14 residues. DNA for the CDR3: TGTGCCAGCAGCCTTAAATATGGGCTCGACGAGCAGTACTTC. The encoded protein is CASSLKYGLDEQYF. Full variable domain (outside the CDR3, taken from reference TRBV7-2 and TRBJ2-7): GAGVSQSPSNKVTEKGKDVELRCDPISGHTALYWYRQSLGQGLEFLIYFQGNSAPDKSGLPSDRFSAERTGGSVSTLTIQRTQQEDSAVYLCASSLKYGLDEQYFGPGTRLTVT.

This chain links TRBV19 with TRBJ1-5; the match to TRBD1 covers 7 bases. Germline CDR1 is LNHDA and CDR2 is SQIVND (reference sequence). After removal of 9 bases from V and 1 base from J, the junction contained 0 bases not matched to a gene. The CDR3 consists of 12 residues. CDR3 residues: CASRGSNQPQHF. CDR3 sequence (DNA): TGTGCCAGCAGGGGGAGCAATCAGCCCCAGCATTTT.

This clone occurred once. This chain uses TRBV7-9 with TRBJ2-2, with D possibly being TRBD1 (6 bases). The CDR3 contains 14 residues. Germline assignment: CDR1 SEHNR and CDR2 FQNEAQ (reference sequence). The ends were cut back, 5 bases at V and 1 base at J, with 8 bases in the middle. The CDR3 loop reads CASSRGQNTGELFF. The CDR3 bases are TGTGCCAGCAGCCGGGGACAGAACACCGGGGAGCTGTTTTTT.